The 16 T cell receptor beta chains below all came from one sample that was sequenced in a study of early stage breast cancer tumors. Measured with immunoSEQ multiplex PCR; TCRdb has only the in-frame clones, and not every one. The sample holds about 7,900 clones; more than 50% are singletons and the top ten take around 7%. The sample was breast tumor tissue. The source is a person aged 65 to 85 with breast cancer.

The chain recombines TRBV9 with TRBJ1-2, with D perhaps matching TRBD1 (5 bases). The CDR3 is 15 residues long. V was shortened by 1 base and J by 3 bases, with 13 bases between the two germline ends. From germline, CDR1 is SGDLS and CDR2 YYNGEE. The CDR3 reads CASSVNGQGYYGYTF. In nucleotides, the CDR3 is TGTGCCAGCAGCGTAAACGGGCAGGGTTACTATGGCTACACCTTC.

The rearrangement links TRBV27 to TRBJ2-5; 7 bases match TRBD1. CDR1 is MNHEY and CDR2 is SMNVEV in the germline V gene (reference sequence). V trimming: 8 bases; J trimming: 5 bases; junction bases outside the gene matches: 8. The CDR3 runs to 13 residues. CDR3 nucleotides: TGTGCCAGCCGAGACAGGGCGCGGGAGACCCAGTACTTC. The encoded protein is CASRDRARETQYF.

The V gene is TRBV11-1, the J gene TRBJ1-6; the D gene is possibly TRBD1 (6 bases). CDR3 length equals 13 residues. The germline V gene has CDR1 SGHAT and CDR2 FQDESV (reference sequence). V lost 4 bases and J 6 bases, leaving 7 bases between the germline ends. CDR3 nucleotide sequence: TGTGCCAGCAGCTACAGGGTTAATTCACCCCTCCACTTT. Protein sequence: CASSYRVNSPLHF.

This clone has more than one count but fewer than ten. The gene calls are TRBV27 and TRBJ1-5, with D hard to call. CDR1 MNHEY and CDR2 SMNVEV come from the germline V gene (reference sequence). This CDR3 is built from 17 residues. Trimming cost V 4 bases and J 4 bases, with 20 bases left between them. The CDR3: CASSSPPRREGNQPQHF. The DNA for the CDR3 is TGTGCCAGCAGTTCCCCGCCTAGACGGGAAGGGAATCAGCCCCAGCATTTT.

This clone is deemed medium-sized. This chain connects TRBV4-1 to TRBJ1-2; D is uncertain. Germline CDR1 is MGHRA and CDR2 is YSYEKL. V shed 3 bases and J shed 7 bases, with 12 bases lying between them. This CDR3 region has 13 residues. In DNA form, the CDR3 reads TGCGCCAGCAGCCAGAGGCCGGGTGCTGGCTACACCTTC. It yields the protein CASSQRPGAGYTF.

This clone has only one observation. The chain couples TRBV5-5 to TRBJ1-5; D unclear. V dropped 0 bases and J dropped 2 bases, with 15 bases sitting between them. This CDR3 comprises 17 residues. Germline values: CDR1 SGHKS, CDR2 YYEKEE (reference sequence). The CDR3 DNA follows: TGTGCCAGCAGCTTGGGACTGGTGGTGATCGGCAATCAGCCCCAGCATTTT. Encoded protein: CASSLGLVVIGNQPQHF.

The chain uses TRBV15 and TRBJ1-4, with D possibly matching TRBD1 (6 bases). From germline, CDR1 is LNHNV and CDR2 YYDKDF (reference sequence). The V end lost 5 bases, the J end lost 1 base, and 11 bases lay between the germline ends. The CDR3 covers 15 residues. CDR3 protein: CATSEQGGTNEKLFF. For the CDR3, the DNA is TGTGCCACCAGCGAACAGGGTGGAACTAATGAAAAACTGTTTTTT.

V gene TRBV11-2 combines with J gene TRBJ2-3, with a tentative D call TRBD1 (5 bases). Germline V CDR1 and CDR2: SGHAT, FQNNGV. Trimming took off 2 bases at V and 2 bases at J, with 14 bases between the two ends. The CDR3 is 16 amino acids. The CDR3 DNA sequence: TGTGCCAGCAGCTTATGGACACTACTCTTCACAGATACGCAGTATTTT. Protein: CASSLWTLLFTDTQYF.

V gene TRBV6-5 combines with J gene TRBJ2-7; D is possibly TRBD2 (7 bases). Trimming pared 7 bases from V and 6 bases from J, leaving 16 bases between. CDR3 length: 13 amino acids. Germline CDR1 reads MNHEY; CDR2 reads SVGAGI. CDR3 in DNA: TGTGCCAGCAAGGCGGGGGTAGGGGGCGAGCAGTACTTC. As protein: CASKAGVGGEQYF.

The chain links TRBV7-9 to TRBJ2-3; a possible D gene is TRBD1 (6 bases). The V gene's germline CDR1 is SEHNR and CDR2 FQNEAQ (reference sequence). This CDR3 comprises 15 residues. The V and J ends lost 5 bases and 1 base respectively, with 13 bases between them. This CDR3 reads CASSVTGQRTDTQYF. The CDR3 DNA is TGTGCCAGCAGCGTTACTGGACAGCGCACAGATACGCAGTATTTT.

This clone was recorded once. The V call is TRBV6-6, the J call TRBJ2-7; no reliable D call. Trimming shortened V by 5 bases and J by 7 bases, and 21 bases separated the two germline ends. The CDR3 is 15 amino acids. CDR1 MNHNY and CDR2 SVGAGI come from the germline V gene (reference sequence). The CDR3 loop is CASSQNPMPGWEQYF. The CDR3, as DNA: TGTGCCAGCAGTCAAAACCCCATGCCAGGATGGGAGCAGTACTTC.

The chain has TRBV18 and TRBJ1-4, with TRBD1 matching over 10 bases. The CDR3 is 15 residues long. Germline loops: CDR1 KGHSH, CDR2 LQKENI. V lost 5 bases to trimming and J lost 8 bases; unmatched junction nucleotides: 8. The CDR3 region has the DNA TGTGCCAGCTCATCAGATGACAGGGGGCGAGAAAAACTGTTTTTT. This encodes CASSSDDRGREKLFF.

This rearrangement joins TRBV7-3 to TRBJ2-7, with 7 bases identical to TRBD2. The germline CDR1 and CDR2 sequences are SGHTA and FQGTGA. Trimming took 5 bases from V and 7 from J; bases not matched to a gene: 11. This CDR3 spans 14 amino acids. The CDR3: CASSPRGGGGEQYF. As DNA, the CDR3 is TGTGCCAGCAGCCCCCGTGGGGGGGGAGGGGAGCAGTACTTC. Full variable domain (remainder filled in from reference TRBV7-3 and TRBJ2-7): GAGVSQTPSNKVTEKGKYVELRCDPISGHTALYWYRQSLGQGPEFLIYFQGTGAADDSGLPNDRFFAVRPEGSVSTLKIQRTERGDSAVYLCASSPRGGGGEQYFGPGTRLTVT.

This clone was recorded a few times. J is TRBJ2-1 and V is TRBV28; D gene unclear. The germline CDR1 and CDR2 sequences are MDHEN and SYDVKM. This CDR3 is built from 14 residues. Deletions cut 4 bases from V and 4 bases from J, with 11 bases between. The CDR3 protein is CASSSYLSYNEQFF. The CDR3 bases are TGTGCCAGCAGTTCCTACCTCTCATACAATGAGCAGTTCTTC.

The chain links TRBV7-9 to TRBJ2-1; 10 bases are a match to TRBD2. CDR3 size: 16 residues. In germline, CDR1 is SEHNR, CDR2 FQNEAQ (reference sequence). Trimming took 6 bases from V and 3 from J; bases not matched to a gene: 8. CDR3 DNA sequence: TGTGCCAGCAGATGGACTAGCGGCGCCTTCTACAATGAGCAGTTCTTC. This translates into CASRWTSGAFYNEQFF. The variable domain in full, completed from reference TRBV7-9 and TRBJ2-1, reads DTGVSQNPRHKITKRGQNVTFRCDPISEHNRLYWYRQTLGQGPEFLTYFQNEAQLEKSRLLSDRFSAERPKGSFSTLEIQRTEQGDSAMYLCASRWTSGAFYNEQFFGPGTRLTVL.

The J gene is TRBJ2-7, the V gene TRBV6-6, with 10 nucleotides matching TRBD2. The CDR3 extends over 14 amino acids. V gave up 7 bases and J gave up 7 bases; unmatched junction bases: 10. Germline V CDR1 and CDR2: MNHNY, SVGAGI (reference sequence). The CDR3 DNA sequence: TGTGCCAGCACCCTACTAGCGGGGTCGGGGGAGCAGTACTTC. Translation: CASTLLAGSGEQYF.